This TCR beta chain was captured in a study of blood T cell repertoires in COVID-19. Study-level background: COVID-19 samples, acute and convalescent, were from the United States, Italy and Spain. T cells, B-cell-depleted T cells, or PBMCs supplied cDNA or gDNA.

The Seattle patients joined while their infection was active and were tracked longitudinally afterward. The CDR3 spans 16 residues. Deletions cut 1 base from V and 4 bases from J, with 15 bases between. The germline V gene has CDR1 SGHKS and CDR2 YYEKEE (reference sequence). As handled by the study authors: Amplification of reference gene primers was used by the study to estimate nucleated cell counts. Some clones are missing from TCRdb's copy, which holds only in-frame ones; the method was immunoSEQ multiplex PCR. From that table come the V and J calls and clone size; the DNA was used to work out D and trimming. The sample has 300,000 to 450,000 clones, roughly 90% seen once.

The TCR sequence derives from a woman in her 30s with COVID-19, enrolled during active disease. The V and J genes are TRBV5-5 and TRBJ2-1; possibly TRBD1 for D (6 bases). The sequenced material came from peripheral blood. The CDR3 DNA is TGTGCCAGCAGCTTGTTTGTTGACAGGCCTTACAATGAGCAGTTCTTC. It is translated as CASSLFVDRPYNEQFF. The complete variable domain, with remaining parts taken from reference TRBV5-5 and TRBJ2-1, reads DAGVTQSPTHLIKTRGQQVTLRCSPISGHKSVSWYQQVLGQGPQFIFQYYEKEERGRGNFPDRFSARQFPNYSSELNVNALLLGDSALYLCASSLFVDRPYNEQFFGPGTRLTVL.